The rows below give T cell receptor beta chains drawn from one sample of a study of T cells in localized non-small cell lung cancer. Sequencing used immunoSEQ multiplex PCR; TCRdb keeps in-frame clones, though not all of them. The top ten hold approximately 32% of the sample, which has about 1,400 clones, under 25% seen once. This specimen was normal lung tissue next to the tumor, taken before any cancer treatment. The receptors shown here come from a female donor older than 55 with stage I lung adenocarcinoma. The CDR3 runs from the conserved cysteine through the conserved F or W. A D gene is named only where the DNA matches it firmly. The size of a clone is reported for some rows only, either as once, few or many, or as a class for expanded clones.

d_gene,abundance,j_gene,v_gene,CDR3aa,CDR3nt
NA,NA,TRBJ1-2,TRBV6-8,CASSPSGLRNYGYTF,TGTGCCAGCAGTCCCTCCGGACTGAGGAACTATGGCTACACCTTC
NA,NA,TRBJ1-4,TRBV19,CASLHPTNEKLFF,TGTGCCAGCCTTCATCCAACTAATGAAAAACTGTTTTTT
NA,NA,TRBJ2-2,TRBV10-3,CAISEASGPSNTGELFF,TGTGCCATCAGTGAGGCCTCGGGACCTTCGAACACCGGGGAGCTGTTTTTT
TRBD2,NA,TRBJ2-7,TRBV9,CASSVGRSGRPLNEQYF,TGTGCCAGCAGCGTAGGACGAAGCGGGAGACCCCTGAACGAGCAGTACTTC
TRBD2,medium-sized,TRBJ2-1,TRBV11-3,CASSLTSGRNNEQFF,TGTGCCAGCAGCCTGACTAGCGGGAGGAACAATGAGCAGTTCTTC
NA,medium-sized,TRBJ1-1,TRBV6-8,CASRKRGTEAFF,TGTGCCAGCAGGAAAAGGGGAACTGAAGCTTTCTTT
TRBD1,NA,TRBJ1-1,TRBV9,CASKVQGAGDAFF,TGTGCCAGCAAGGTACAGGGGGCTGGAGATGCTTTCTTT
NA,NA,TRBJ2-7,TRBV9,CASSVESPEQYF,TGTGCCAGCAGCGTAGAATCCCCGGAGCAGTACTTC
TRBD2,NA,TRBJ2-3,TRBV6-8,CASSRTSGSVGTDTQYF,TGTGCCAGCAGTCGAACTAGCGGGAGTGTGGGAACAGATACGCAGTATTTT
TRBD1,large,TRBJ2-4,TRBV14,CASSQAMGTGKNIQYF,TGTGCCAGCAGCCAGGCTATGGGGACAGGGAAGAACATTCAGTACTTC